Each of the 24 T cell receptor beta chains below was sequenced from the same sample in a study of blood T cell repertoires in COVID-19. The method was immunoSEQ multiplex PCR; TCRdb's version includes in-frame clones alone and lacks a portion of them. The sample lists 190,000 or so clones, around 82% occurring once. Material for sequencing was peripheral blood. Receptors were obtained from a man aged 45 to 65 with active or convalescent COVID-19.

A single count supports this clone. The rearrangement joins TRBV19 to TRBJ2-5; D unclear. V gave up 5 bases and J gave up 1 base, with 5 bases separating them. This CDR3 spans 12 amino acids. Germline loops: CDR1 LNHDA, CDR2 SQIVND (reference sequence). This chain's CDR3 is CASSATQETQYF. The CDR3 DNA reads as TGTGCCAGTAGTGCTACCCAAGAGACCCAGTACTTC.

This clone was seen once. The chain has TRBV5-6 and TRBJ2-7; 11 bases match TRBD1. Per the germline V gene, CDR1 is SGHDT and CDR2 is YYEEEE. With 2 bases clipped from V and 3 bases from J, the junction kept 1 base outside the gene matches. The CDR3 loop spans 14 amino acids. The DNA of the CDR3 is TGTGCCAGCAGCTTCGGGACAGGGGGCTACGAGCAGTACTTC. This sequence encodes CASSFGTGGYEQYF.

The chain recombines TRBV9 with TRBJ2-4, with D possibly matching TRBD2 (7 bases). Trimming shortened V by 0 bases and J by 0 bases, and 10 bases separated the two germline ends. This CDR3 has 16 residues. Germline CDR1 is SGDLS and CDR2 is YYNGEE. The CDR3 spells CASSVGAGAAKNIQYF. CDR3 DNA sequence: TGTGCCAGCAGCGTAGGGGCGGGGGCAGCCAAAAACATTCAGTACTTC.

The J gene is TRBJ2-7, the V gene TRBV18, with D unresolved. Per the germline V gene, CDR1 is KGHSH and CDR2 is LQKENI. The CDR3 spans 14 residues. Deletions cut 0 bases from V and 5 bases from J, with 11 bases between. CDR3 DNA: TGTGCCAGCTCACCACCGACACCCCCTGACGAGCAGTACTTC. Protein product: CASSPPTPPDEQYF. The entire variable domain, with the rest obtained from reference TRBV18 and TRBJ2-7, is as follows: NAGVMQNPRHLVRRRGQEARLRCSPMKGHSHVYWYRQLPEEGLKFMVYLQKENIIDESGMPKERFSAEFPKEGPSILRIQQVVRGDSAAYFCASSPPTPPDEQYFGPGTRLTVT.

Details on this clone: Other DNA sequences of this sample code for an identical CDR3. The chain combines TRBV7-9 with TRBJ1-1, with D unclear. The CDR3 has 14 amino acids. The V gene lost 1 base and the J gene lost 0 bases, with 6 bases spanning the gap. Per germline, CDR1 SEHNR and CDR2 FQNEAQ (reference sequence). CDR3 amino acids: CASSLGRLNTEAFF. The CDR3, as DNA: TGTGCCAGCAGCTTAGGCAGATTGAACACTGAAGCTTTCTTT.

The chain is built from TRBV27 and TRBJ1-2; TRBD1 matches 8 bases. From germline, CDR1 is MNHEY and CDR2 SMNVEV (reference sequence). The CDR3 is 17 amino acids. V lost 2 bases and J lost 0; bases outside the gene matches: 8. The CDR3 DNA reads TGTGCCAGCAGTTTAGGCCCAGGGGGCATAGCTAACTATGGCTACACCTTC. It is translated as CASSLGPGGIANYGYTF.

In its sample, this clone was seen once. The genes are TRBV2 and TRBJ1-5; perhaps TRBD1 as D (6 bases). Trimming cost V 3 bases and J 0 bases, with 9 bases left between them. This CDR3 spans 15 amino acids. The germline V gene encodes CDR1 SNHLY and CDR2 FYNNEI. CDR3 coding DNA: TGTGCCAGCAGTGAGAGGGGGAGTAGCAATCAGCCCCAGCATTTT. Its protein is CASSERGSSNQPQHF.

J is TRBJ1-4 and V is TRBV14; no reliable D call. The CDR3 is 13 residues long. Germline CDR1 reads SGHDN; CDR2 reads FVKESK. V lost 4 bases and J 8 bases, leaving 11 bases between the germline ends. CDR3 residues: CASSRGGWEKLFF. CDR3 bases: TGTGCCAGCAGCCGCGGAGGTTGGGAAAAACTGTTTTTT.

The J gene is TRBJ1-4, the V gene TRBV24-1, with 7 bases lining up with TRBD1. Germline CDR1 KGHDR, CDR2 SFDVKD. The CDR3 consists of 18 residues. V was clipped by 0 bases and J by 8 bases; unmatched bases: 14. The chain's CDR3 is CATSDLQGAGGKEEKLFF. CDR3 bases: TGTGCCACCAGTGATTTGCAAGGGGCAGGGGGTAAAGAAGAAAAACTGTTTTTT.

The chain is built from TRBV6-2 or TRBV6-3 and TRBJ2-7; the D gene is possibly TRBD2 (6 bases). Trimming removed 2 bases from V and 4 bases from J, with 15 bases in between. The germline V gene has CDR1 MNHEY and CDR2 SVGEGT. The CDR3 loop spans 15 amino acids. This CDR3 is CASSYRGTYQYEQYF. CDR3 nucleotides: TGTGCCAGCAGTTACCGCGGGACGTACCAATACGAGCAGTACTTC.

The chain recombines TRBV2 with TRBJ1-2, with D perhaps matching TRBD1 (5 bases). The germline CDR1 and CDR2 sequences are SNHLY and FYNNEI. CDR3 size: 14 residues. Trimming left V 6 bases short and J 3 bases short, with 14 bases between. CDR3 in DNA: TGTGCCAGCAGGCAGCCACAGGAAGACTATGGCTACACCTTC. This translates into CASRQPQEDYGYTF.

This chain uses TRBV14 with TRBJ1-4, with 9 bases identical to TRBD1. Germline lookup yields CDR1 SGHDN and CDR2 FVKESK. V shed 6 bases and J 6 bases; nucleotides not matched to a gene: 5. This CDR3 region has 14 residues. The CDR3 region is CASRGQGIYEKLFF. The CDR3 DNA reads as TGTGCCAGCAGGGGACAGGGAATTTATGAAAAACTGTTTTTT.

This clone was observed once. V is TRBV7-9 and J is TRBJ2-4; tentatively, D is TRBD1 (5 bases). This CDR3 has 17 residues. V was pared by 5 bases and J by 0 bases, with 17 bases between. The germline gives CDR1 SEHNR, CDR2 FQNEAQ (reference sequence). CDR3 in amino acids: CASSTRTQQIAKNIQYF. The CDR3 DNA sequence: TGTGCCAGCAGCACAAGGACACAACAAATAGCCAAAAACATTCAGTACTTC. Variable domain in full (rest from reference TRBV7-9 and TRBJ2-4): DTGVSQNPRHKITKRGQNVTFRCDPISEHNRLYWYRQTLGQGPEFLTYFQNEAQLEKSRLLSDRFSAERPKGSFSTLEIQRTEQGDSAMYLCASSTRTQQIAKNIQYFGAGTRLSVL.

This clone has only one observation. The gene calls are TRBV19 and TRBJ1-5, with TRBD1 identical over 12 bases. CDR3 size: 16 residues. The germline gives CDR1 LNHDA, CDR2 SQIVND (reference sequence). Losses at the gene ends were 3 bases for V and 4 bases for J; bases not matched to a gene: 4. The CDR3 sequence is CASSIPGQGANQPQHF. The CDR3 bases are TGTGCCAGTAGTATTCCGGGACAGGGGGCGAATCAGCCCCAGCATTTT.

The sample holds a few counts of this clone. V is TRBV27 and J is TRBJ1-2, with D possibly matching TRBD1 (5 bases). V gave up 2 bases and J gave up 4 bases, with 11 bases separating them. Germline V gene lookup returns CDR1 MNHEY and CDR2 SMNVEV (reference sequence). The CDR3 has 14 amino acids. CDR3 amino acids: CASSLQGRFYGYTF. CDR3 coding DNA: TGTGCCAGCAGTTTACAGGGCAGATTCTATGGCTACACCTTC.

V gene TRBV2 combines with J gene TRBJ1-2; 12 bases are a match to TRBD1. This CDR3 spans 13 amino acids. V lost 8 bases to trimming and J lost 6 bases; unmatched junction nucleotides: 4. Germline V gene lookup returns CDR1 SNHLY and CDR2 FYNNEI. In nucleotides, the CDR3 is TGTGCCAGCCTACGGGACAGGGGGCATGGCTACACCTTC. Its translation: CASLRDRGHGYTF.

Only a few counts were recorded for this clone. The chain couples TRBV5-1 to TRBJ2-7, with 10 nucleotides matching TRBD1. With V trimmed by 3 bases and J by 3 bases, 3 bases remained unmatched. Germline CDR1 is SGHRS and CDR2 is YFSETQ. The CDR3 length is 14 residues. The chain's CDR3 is CASSSRTGGYEQYF. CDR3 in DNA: TGCGCCAGCAGCTCCCGGACAGGGGGCTACGAGCAGTACTTC. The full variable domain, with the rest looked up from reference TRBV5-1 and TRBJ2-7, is KAGVTQTPRYLIKTRGQQVTLSCSPISGHRSVSWYQQTPGQGLQFLFEYFSETQRNKGNFPGRFSGRQFSNSRSEMNVSTLELGDSALYLCASSSRTGGYEQYFGPGTRLTVT.

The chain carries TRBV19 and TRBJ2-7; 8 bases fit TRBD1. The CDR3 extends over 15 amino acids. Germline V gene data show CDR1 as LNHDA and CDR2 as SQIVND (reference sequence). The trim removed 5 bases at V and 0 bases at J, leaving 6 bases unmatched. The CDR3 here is CASSYGQGSSYEQYF. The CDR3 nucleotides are TGTGCCAGTAGTTACGGACAGGGAAGCTCCTACGAGCAGTACTTC.

CDR3 amino acids: CASSPGEVQETQYF. DNA of the CDR3: TGTGCCAGCAGCCCGGGAGAAGTTCAAGAGACCCAGTACTTC. V usage is TRBV5-4 and J usage is TRBJ2-5, with D perhaps matching TRBD2 (6 bases). The CDR3 spans 14 residues. Germline values: CDR1 SGHNT, CDR2 YYREEE (reference sequence). The V end was cut by 4 bases, the J end by 2 bases, with 12 bases between. Drawing the rest from reference TRBV5-4 and TRBJ2-5, the complete variable domain is ETGVTQSPTHLIKTRGQQVTLRCSSQSGHNTVSWYQQALGQGPQFIFQYYREEENGRGNFPPRFSGLQFPNYSSELNVNALELDDSALYLCASSPGEVQETQYFGPGTRLLVL.

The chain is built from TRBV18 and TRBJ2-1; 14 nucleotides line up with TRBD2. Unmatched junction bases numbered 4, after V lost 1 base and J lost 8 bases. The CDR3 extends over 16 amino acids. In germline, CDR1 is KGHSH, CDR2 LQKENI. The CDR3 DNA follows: TGTGCCAGCTCACCACTTGCGGGACTAGCGGGGGATGAGCAGTTCTTC. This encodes CASSPLAGLAGDEQFF.

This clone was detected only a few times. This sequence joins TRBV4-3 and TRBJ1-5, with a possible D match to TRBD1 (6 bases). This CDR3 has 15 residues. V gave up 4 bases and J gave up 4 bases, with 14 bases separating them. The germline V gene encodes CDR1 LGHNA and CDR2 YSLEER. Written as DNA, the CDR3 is TGCGCCAGCAGCCCTACTTACAGGGATAATCAGCCCCAGCATTTT. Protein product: CASSPTYRDNQPQHF.

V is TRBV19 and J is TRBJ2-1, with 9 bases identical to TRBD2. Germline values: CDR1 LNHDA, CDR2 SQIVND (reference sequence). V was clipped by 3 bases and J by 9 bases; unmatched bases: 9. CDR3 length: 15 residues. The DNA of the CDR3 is TGTGCCAGTAGTATTCTGTCTAGCGGGGAGGGTGAGCAGTTCTTC. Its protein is CASSILSSGEGEQFF.

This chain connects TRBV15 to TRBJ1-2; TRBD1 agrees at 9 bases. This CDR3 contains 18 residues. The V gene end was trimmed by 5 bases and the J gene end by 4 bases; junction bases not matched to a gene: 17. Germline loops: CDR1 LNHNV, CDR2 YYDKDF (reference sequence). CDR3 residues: CATSVNSGTGSHSYGYTF. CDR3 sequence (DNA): TGTGCCACCAGCGTAAACTCCGGGACAGGGTCTCATAGCTATGGCTACACCTTC.

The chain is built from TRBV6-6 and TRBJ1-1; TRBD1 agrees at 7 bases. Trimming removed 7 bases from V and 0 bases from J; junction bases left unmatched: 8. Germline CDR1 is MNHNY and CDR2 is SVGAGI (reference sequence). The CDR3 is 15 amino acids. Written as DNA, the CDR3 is TGTGCCAGCACCCTTACAGGGGTTATGAACACTGAAGCTTTCTTT. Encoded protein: CASTLTGVMNTEAFF.